A single sample gave rise to the 20 T cell receptor beta chains below, sequenced in a study of T cells in Graves' hyperthyroidism and ophthalmopathy. Researchers took RNA transcripts and amplified the TCR beta CDR3 regions from them. HTBI primers were the set used in a first-round RT-PCR of the TCR CDR3. In TCRdb, the multiplex PCR reads were re-called with MiXCR into one record per CDR3 protein. This table holds around 690,000 distinct CDR3 sequences, approximately 15% found once. Material: blood. The receptor set was obtained from a man aged 45-65 years with Graves' hyperthyroidism.

This clonotype has only a few counts. One end of the junction is discordant with germline, which a read error may explain. The J gene is TRBJ2-1, the V gene TRBV28, with 8 bases that match TRBD1. Per the germline V gene, CDR1 is MDHEN and CDR2 is SYDVKM. This CDR3 spans 13 amino acids. The CDR3 DNA reads as TGTACCAGCAGGCAGGGGGCCAACAATGAGCAGTTCTTC. Its translation: CTSRQGANNEQFF. Full variable domain (rest looked up from reference TRBV28 and TRBJ2-1): DVKVTQSSRYLVKRTGEKVFLECVQDMDHENMFWYRQDPGLGLRLIYFSYDVKMKEKGDIPEGYSVSREKKERFSLILESASTNQTSMYLCTSRQGANNEQFFGPGTRLTVL.

This clonotype was observed many times. The V gene is TRBV9, the J gene TRBJ2-1, with D tentatively TRBD2 (5 bases). Germline V gene lookup returns CDR1 SGDLS and CDR2 YYNGEE. V lost 4 bases and J lost 5, with 22 bases in between. This CDR3 is 17 amino acids long. Here the CDR3 reads CASSRGIWASPHNEQFF. CDR3 DNA: TGTGCCAGCAGCAGAGGGATCTGGGCTTCCCCTCACAATGAGCAGTTCTTC. Using reference TRBV9 and TRBJ2-1 for the parts outside the CDR3, the full variable domain is DSGVTQTPKHLITATGQRVTLRCSPRSGDLSVYWYQQSLDQGLQFLIQYYNGEERAKGNILERFSAQQFPDLHSELNLSSLELGDSALYFCASSRGIWASPHNEQFFGPGTRLTVL.

The J gene is TRBJ2-7, the V gene TRBV19; 9 bases align to TRBD1. The germline CDR1 and CDR2 sequences are LNHDA and SQIVND (reference sequence). The V segment lost 1 base and the J segment 7 bases; nucleotides outside the gene matches: 8. The CDR3 extends over 15 amino acids. The CDR3, as DNA: TGTGCCAGTAGTATAGCCCAGGGACAGGGCTGGGAGCAGTACTTC. This encodes CASSIAQGQGWEQYF.

This clonotype was seen a handful of times. The J gene is TRBJ1-1, the V gene TRBV28, with D possibly TRBD1 on 5 matching bases. Per the germline V gene, CDR1 is MDHEN and CDR2 is SYDVKM. The CDR3 consists of 12 residues. The ends were cut back, 10 bases at V and 4 bases at J, with 13 bases in the middle. The CDR3 coding sequence is TGTGCCATTTCGACAGCCGCCACTGAAGCTTTCTTT. It codes for CAISTAATEAFF.

This clonotype was seen a handful of times. The chain carries TRBV6-1 and TRBJ1-5; D might be TRBD1 (6 bases). This CDR3 has 15 residues. V was pared by 6 bases and J by 4 bases, with 16 bases between. The germline V gene has CDR1 MNHNS and CDR2 SASEGT. DNA for the CDR3: TGTGCCAGCAGACCTACAGGGATAGAGAATCAGCCCCAGCATTTT. Amino acid sequence: CASRPTGIENQPQHF.

This chain links TRBV29-1 with TRBJ2-2; 7 bases are shared with TRBD1. The CDR3 is made up of 14 amino acids. Germline V gene lookup returns CDR1 SQVTM and CDR2 ANQGSEA. V was pared by 7 bases and J by 7 bases, with 12 bases of the junction left unmatched. DNA for the CDR3: TGCAGCGGACAAGACAGGGAATGGGGCGGGGAGCTGTTTTTT. It yields the protein CSGQDREWGGELFF.

Written as DNA, the CDR3 is TGTGCCATCAGCAAATCTACTCTAGCAGCGAACACCGGGGAGCTGTTTTTT. It translates to CAISKSTLAANTGELFF. The chain recombines TRBV10-3 with TRBJ2-2; a possible D gene is TRBD2 (5 bases). CDR1 ENHRY and CDR2 SYGVKD come from the germline V gene. The germline V and J ends were trimmed by 6 bases and 0 bases, with 17 bases remaining between them. This CDR3 is 17 amino acids long.

This chain joins TRBV5-5 and TRBJ2-7; D gene unclear. Deletions cut 1 base from V and 5 bases from J, with 7 bases between. The CDR3 length is 12 residues. Germline V lookup: CDR1 SGHKS, CDR2 YYEKEE (reference sequence). CDR3 region: CASSLIYNEQYF. In DNA, the CDR3 is TGTGCCAGCAGCTTGATCTATAACGAGCAGTACTTC.

V usage is TRBV18 and J usage is TRBJ1-6; 7 nucleotides match TRBD1. Trimming took 3 bases from V and 5 from J; bases not matched to a gene: 7. There are 16 residues in the CDR3. CDR1 and CDR2 from the germline V gene are KGHSH and LQKENI. The CDR3 bases are TGTGCCAGCTCACCGACAGGGAACAAGAATAATTCACCCCTCCACTTT. Residues: CASSPTGNKNNSPLHF.

There are many counts of this clonotype. The V gene is TRBV27, the J gene TRBJ2-3; possibly TRBD2 for D (5 bases). This CDR3 has 16 amino acids. The germline V and J ends were trimmed by 6 bases and 4 bases, with 20 bases remaining between them. The V gene's germline CDR1 is MNHEY and CDR2 SMNVEV (reference sequence). CDR3 bases: TGTGCCAGCAGCCGACGCGAAGCGGCTCAAGCAGATACGCAGTATTTT. It translates to CASSRREAAQADTQYF.

This clonotype was picked up a small number of times. The chain couples TRBV29-1 to TRBJ2-2; D possibly corresponds to TRBD2 (6 bases). V dropped 3 bases and J dropped 2 bases, with 10 bases sitting between them. Per germline, CDR1 SQVTM and CDR2 ANQGSEA. The CDR3 covers 14 residues. CDR3 sequence (DNA): TGCAGCGTTGATGTTAGCGGAAACACCGGGGAGCTGTTTTTT. Residues: CSVDVSGNTGELFF.

This clonotype was seen at least ten times. The chain is built from TRBV12-5 and TRBJ2-1; TRBD2 matches 9 bases. Germline V gene data show CDR1 as LGHNT and CDR2 as FRNRAP. Trimming took 3 bases from V and 4 from J; bases not matched to a gene: 16. This CDR3 is 19 amino acids long. The CDR3 region is CASGFPRTSEPQYYNEQFF. Written as DNA, the CDR3 is TGTGCTAGTGGTTTTCCGAGGACTAGCGAGCCCCAATATTACAATGAGCAGTTCTTC.

The sample holds a few counts of this clonotype. One junction end disagrees with the germline gene, perhaps due to a read error. The chain links TRBV27 to TRBJ2-3; tentatively, D is TRBD1 (5 bases). Germline V gives CDR1 MNHEY, CDR2 SMNVEV (reference sequence). This CDR3 comprises 15 residues. The CDR3: CASSFATRGTGTQYF. The CDR3 DNA reads as TGTGCCAGCAGTTTCGCGACAAGGGGCACAGGTACGCAGTATTTT.

This clonotype has only a few counts. The chain combines TRBV6-5 with TRBJ1-3; D is ambiguous. Germline lookup yields CDR1 MNHEY and CDR2 SVGAGI. There are 13 residues in the CDR3. V was cut by 3 bases and J by 2 bases, with 5 bases left in between. The CDR3 protein is CASSYGAGNTIYF. In DNA form, the CDR3 reads TGTGCCAGCAGTTATGGGGCTGGAAACACCATATATTTT.

The sample holds many counts of this clonotype. This rearrangement joins TRBV7-9 to TRBJ2-1; the D gene is possibly TRBD1 (5 bases). Trimming took off 5 bases at V and 0 bases at J, with 14 bases between the two ends. This CDR3 has 16 residues. From germline, CDR1 is SEHNR and CDR2 FQNEAQ (reference sequence). DNA of the CDR3: TGTGCCAGCAGCGGCACAGGTTACAGCTCCTACAATGAGCAGTTCTTC. Translation gives CASSGTGYSSYNEQFF.

This clonotype was detected only once. The rearrangement links TRBV11-3 to TRBJ2-3; 7 positions match TRBD2. The CDR3 length is 17 residues. Germline loops: CDR1 SGHNT, CDR2 YENEEA. J gave up 4 bases and V 5 bases, and 15 bases lay outside the gene matches. CDR3 region: CASSIPGLAEDPDTQYF. CDR3 nucleotide sequence: TGTGCCAGCAGCATCCCCGGTCTAGCGGAGGATCCAGATACGCAGTATTTT.

Only a few counts were recorded for this clonotype. V and J are TRBV4-1 and TRBJ2-5, with D uncertain. The CDR3 consists of 17 residues. The germline V and J ends were trimmed by 3 bases and 1 base, with 18 bases remaining between them. Germline lookup yields CDR1 MGHRA and CDR2 YSYEKL. DNA for the CDR3: TGCGCCAGCAGCCAGGCCGACGGCAGGTCCTTCCAAGAGACCCAGTACTTC. Translating it yields CASSQADGRSFQETQYF.

Remarks on this clonotype: With a much larger clone just one base away, this may be a read error. The chain uses TRBV5-1 and TRBJ2-5, with TRBD2 matching 9 bases. Germline assignment: CDR1 SGHRS and CDR2 YFSETQ. CDR3 length equals 16 residues. The CDR3 loop reads CASSLAPTSGGETQCF. As DNA, the CDR3 is TGCGCCAGCAGCTTGGCCCCGACTAGCGGTGGAGAGACCCAGTGCTTC.

This clonotype was found many times. The CDR3 reads CASNRGQASYEQYF. The CDR3 region has the DNA TGTGCCAGCAATCGAGGGCAGGCCTCCTACGAGCAGTACTTC. The chain is built from TRBV9 and TRBJ2-7; D is perhaps TRBD2 (5 bases). This CDR3 is built from 14 residues. Germline loops: CDR1 SGDLS, CDR2 YYNGEE. V gave up 6 bases and J gave up 0 bases, with 13 bases separating them.

The chain combines TRBV29-1 with TRBJ2-3, with 11 bases aligning to TRBD1. V lost 0 bases and J lost 1; bases outside the gene matches: 9. CDR3 length: 18 amino acids. From germline, CDR1 is SQVTM and CDR2 ANQGSEA. CDR3 loop: CSVEDLSRTGGRTDTQYF. The CDR3 bases are TGCAGCGTTGAAGACCTTAGCCGGACAGGGGGCCGCACAGATACGCAGTATTTT.